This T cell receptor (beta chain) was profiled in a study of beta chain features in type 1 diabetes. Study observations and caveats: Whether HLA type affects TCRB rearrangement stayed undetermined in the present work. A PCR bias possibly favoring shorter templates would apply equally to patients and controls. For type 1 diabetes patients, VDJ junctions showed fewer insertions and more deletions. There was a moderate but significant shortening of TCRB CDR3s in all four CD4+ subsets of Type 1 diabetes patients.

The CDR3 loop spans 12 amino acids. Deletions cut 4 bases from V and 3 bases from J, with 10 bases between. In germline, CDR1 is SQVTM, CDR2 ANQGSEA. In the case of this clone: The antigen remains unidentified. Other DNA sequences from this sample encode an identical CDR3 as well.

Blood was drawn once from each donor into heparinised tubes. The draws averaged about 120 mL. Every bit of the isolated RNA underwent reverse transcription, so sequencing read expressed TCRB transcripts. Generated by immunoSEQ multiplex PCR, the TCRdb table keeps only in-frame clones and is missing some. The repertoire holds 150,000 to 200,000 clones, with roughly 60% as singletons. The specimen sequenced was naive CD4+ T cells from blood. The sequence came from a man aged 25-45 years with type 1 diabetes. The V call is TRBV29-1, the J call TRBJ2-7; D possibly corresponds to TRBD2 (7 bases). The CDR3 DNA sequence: TGCAGCGTTGCGAGGGGGGGCTACGAGCAGTACTTC. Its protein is CSVARGGYEQYF.